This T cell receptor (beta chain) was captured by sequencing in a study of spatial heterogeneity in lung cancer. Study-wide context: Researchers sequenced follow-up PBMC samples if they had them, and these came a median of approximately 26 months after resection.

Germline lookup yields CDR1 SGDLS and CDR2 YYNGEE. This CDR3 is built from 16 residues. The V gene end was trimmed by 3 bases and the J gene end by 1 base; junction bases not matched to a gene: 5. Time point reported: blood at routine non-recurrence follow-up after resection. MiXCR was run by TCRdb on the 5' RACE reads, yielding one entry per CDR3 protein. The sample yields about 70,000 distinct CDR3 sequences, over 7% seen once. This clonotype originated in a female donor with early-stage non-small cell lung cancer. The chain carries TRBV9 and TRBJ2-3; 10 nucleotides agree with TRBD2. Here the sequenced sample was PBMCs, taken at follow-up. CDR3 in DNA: TGTGCCAGCAGCGCGGATCTAGCGGGAGGCACAGATACGCAGTATTTT. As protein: CASSADLAGGTDTQYF.